The clone carrying this TCR beta chain was observed a handful of times. This beta chain came through as a stray read in a library set up for alpha chains, and its size says little. These data originate in a study of spatial heterogeneity in lung cancer. Each CDR3 protein gets one entry after TCRdb re-called the 5' RACE reads with MiXCR. The sample lists 10,000 to 15,000 distinct CDR3 sequences; about 6% were seen once. Time point: sample taken at primary tumor resection. Whole RNA obtained from tumor, nontumor lung or frozen PBMC underwent sequencing without sorting. Samples were obtained from about 72 donors, all untreated early-stage non-small cell lung cancer patients. The clonotype originates from a male donor with early-stage non-small cell lung cancer. The starting material was normal lung tissue next to the tumor, obtained at surgery.

The CDR3 sequence is CASSPRVAKNIQYF. The CDR3 region has the DNA TGCGCCAGCAGTCCCAGGGTAGCCAAAAACATTCAGTACTTC. The gene calls are TRBV23-1 and TRBJ2-4; perhaps TRBD1 as D (5 bases). TRBV23-1 has ORF status, its function being uncertain. There are 14 residues in the CDR3. V was pared by 4 bases and J by 0 bases, with 7 bases between.